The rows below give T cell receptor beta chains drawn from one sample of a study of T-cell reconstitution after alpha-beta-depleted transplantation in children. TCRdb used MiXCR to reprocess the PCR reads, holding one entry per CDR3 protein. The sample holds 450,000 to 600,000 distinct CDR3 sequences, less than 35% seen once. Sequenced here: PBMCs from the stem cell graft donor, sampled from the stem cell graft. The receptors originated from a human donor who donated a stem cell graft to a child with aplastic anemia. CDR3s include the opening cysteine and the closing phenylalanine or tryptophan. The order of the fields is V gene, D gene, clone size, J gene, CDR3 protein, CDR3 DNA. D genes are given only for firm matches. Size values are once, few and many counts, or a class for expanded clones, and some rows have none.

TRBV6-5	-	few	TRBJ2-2	CASSYSIGAGVHTGELFF	TGTGCCAGCAGTTACTCGATAGGTGCCGGAGTCCACACCGGGGAGCTGTTTTTT
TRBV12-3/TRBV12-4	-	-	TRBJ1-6	CASRAGTLSSYNSPLHF	TGTGCCAGCAGAGCCGGGACACTGAGCTCCTATAATTCACCCCTCCACTTT
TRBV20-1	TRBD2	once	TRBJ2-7	CSATGTSGRVNEQYF	TGCAGTGCGACCGGGACTAGCGGGAGGGTGAATGAGCAGTACTTC
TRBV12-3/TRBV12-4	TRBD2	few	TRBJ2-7	CASSLVGTSGRFGEQYF	TGTGCCAGCAGTTTAGTAGGGACTAGCGGGAGGTTTGGCGAGCAGTACTTC
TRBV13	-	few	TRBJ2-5	CASSLGVGEETQYF	TGTGCCAGCAGCTTAGGTGTGGGGGAAGAGACCCAGTACTTC
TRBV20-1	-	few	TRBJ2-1	CSAKLPGLSPYNEQFF	TGCAGTGCTAAGTTACCGGGACTTTCCCCCTACAATGAGCAGTTCTTC
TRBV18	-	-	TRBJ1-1	CASSPLDSPNTEAFF	TGTGCCAGCTCACCTCTTGACAGTCCCAACACTGAAGCTTTCTTT
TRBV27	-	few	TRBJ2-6	CASSFSGANVLTF	TGTGCCAGCAGTTTCTCTGGGGCCAACGTCCTGACTTTC
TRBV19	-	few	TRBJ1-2	CASTNREVGGYTF	TGTGCCAGTACCAACAGGGAAGTTGGTGGCTACACCTTC
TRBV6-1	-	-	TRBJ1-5	CASRPNTHGLWPQHF	TGTGCCAGCAGACCTAACACCCATGGTCTCTGGCCCCAGCATTTT
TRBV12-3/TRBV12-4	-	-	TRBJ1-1	CASSRGLGTEAFF	TGTGCCAGCAGCCGCGGACTTGGGACTGAAGCTTTCTTT
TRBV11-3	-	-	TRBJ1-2	CASRGGSRGGGGYTF	TGTGCCAGCAGAGGAGGGTCTCGCGGAGGCGGGGGCTACACCTTC
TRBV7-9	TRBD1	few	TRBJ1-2	CASSLGDRGSGYTF	TGTGCCAGCAGCTTAGGGGACAGGGGGAGTGGCTACACCTTC
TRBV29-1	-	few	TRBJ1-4	CSVVAPGPPGKLFF	TGCAGCGTTGTCGCGCCCGGGCCACCAGGGAAACTGTTTTTT
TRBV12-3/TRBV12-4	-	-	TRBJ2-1	CASSLYREHPEQFF	TGTGCCAGCAGTTTATATAGGGAGCACCCTGAGCAGTTCTTC
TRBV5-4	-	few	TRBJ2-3	CASSLGEKQYF	TGTGCCAGCAGCTTGGGGGAAAAGCAGTATTTT
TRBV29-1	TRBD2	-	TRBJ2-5	CSVEGGGRETQYF	TGCAGCGTTGAGGGGGGGGGTCGAGAGACCCAGTACTTC
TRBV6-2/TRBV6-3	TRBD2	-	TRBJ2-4	CASSPGLAGGLSKNIQYF	TGTGCCAGCAGCCCCGGACTAGCGGGAGGGCTGAGCAAAAACATTCAGTACTTC
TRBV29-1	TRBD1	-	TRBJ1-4	CSGRQGSANEKLFF	TGCAGCGGAAGACAGGGTTCAGCTAATGAAAAACTGTTTTTT
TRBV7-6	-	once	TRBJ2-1	CASSFPPEGPYNEQFF	TGTGCCAGCAGCTTCCCTCCGGAGGGCCCATACAATGAGCAGTTCTTC
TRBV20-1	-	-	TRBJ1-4	CSAKRPPNEKLFF	TGCAGTGCTAAACGACCACCTAATGAAAAACTGTTTTTT
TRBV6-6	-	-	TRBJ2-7	CASSYSGFGEQYF	TGTGCCAGCAGTTACTCGGGGTTCGGTGAGCAGTACTTC
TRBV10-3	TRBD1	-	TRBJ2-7	CAISDYDRGSNEQYF	TGTGCCATCAGTGATTATGACAGGGGGAGCAACGAGCAGTACTTC
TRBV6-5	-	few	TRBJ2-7	CASSYSSSGPYEQYF	TGTGCCAGCAGTTACTCGAGTTCCGGGCCCTACGAGCAGTACTTC
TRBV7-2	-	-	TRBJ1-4	CASSSDTRDEKLFF	TGTGCCAGCAGCTCGGACACCCGTGATGAAAAACTGTTTTTT
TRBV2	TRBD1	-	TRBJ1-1	CASRLRTGRNTEAFF	TGTGCCAGCAGACTTAGGACAGGGCGGAACACTGAAGCTTTCTTT
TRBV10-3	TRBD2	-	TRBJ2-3	CATLAGPQYSTDTQYF	TGTGCCACCTTAGCGGGTCCTCAGTATTCCACAGATACGCAGTATTTT
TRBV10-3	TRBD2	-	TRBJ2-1	CAISSSGSYNEQFF	TGTGCCATCAGTTCTAGCGGATCCTACAATGAGCAGTTCTTC
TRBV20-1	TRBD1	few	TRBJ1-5	CSARTTGGSGNQPQHF	TGCAGTGCTAGAACGACAGGGGGCTCAGGCAATCAGCCCCAGCATTTT
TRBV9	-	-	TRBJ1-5	CASSVEVLTVPQYSNQPQHF	TGTGCCAGCAGCGTAGAAGTTTTAACGGTACCTCAATATAGCAATCAGCCCCAGCATTTT
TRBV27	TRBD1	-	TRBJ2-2	CASSSGTGGIGELFF	TGTGCCAGCAGTTCCGGGACAGGGGGCATCGGGGAGCTGTTTTTT
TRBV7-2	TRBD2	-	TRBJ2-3	CASSTGLASADTQYF	TGTGCCAGCAGCACGGGACTAGCGTCAGCAGATACGCAGTATTTT
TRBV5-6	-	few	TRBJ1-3	CASSLAAVSGNTIYF	TGTGCCAGCAGCTTGGCCGCAGTCTCTGGAAACACCATATATTTT
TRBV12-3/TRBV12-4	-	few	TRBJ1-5	CASTSGSINQPQHF	TGTGCCAGCACCAGCGGGTCTATCAATCAGCCCCAGCATTTT
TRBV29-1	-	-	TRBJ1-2	CSVEFYRTTQPTTF	TGCAGCGTTGAATTTTATCGTACCACTCAACCGACCACCTTC
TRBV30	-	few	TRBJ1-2	CAWSPRTIGGYTF	TGTGCCTGGAGTCCCCGGACGATCGGGGGCTACACCTTC
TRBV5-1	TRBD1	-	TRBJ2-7	CASSLAGQGYSYEQYF	TGCGCCAGCAGCTTGGCGGGACAGGGATACTCCTACGAGCAGTACTTC
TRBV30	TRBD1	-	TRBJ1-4	CAWSVQGNEKLFF	TGTGCCTGGAGTGTACAGGGGAATGAAAAACTGTTTTTT
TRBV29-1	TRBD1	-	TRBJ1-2	CSVERTGGYGYTF	TGCAGCGTTGAGCGGACAGGGGGCTATGGCTACACCTTC
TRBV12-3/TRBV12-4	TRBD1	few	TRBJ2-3	CASSKGQITDTQYF	TGTGCCAGCAGCAAGGGACAGATCACAGATACGCAGTATTTT
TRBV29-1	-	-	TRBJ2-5	CSGLIAGQETQYF	TGCAGCGGTCTAATCGCGGGACAAGAGACCCAGTACTTC